This T cell receptor beta chain was captured by sequencing in a study of beta chain features in type 1 diabetes. General study findings and limits: Shortening of TCRB CDR3s, moderate but significant, appeared in all four CD4+ subsets of Type 1 diabetes patients.

Sequencing targeted expressed TCRB transcripts, as all isolated RNA had been reverse transcribed. Method: immunoSEQ multiplex PCR; TCRdb's copy keeps in-frame clones and lacks some. The top ten clones hold 0.065% to 0.095% of a sample with 230,000 or so clones, 16% of them seen once. A sort by CD45RO/CCR7/CD25/CD127/CD95/CD27 yielded CD4+ naive, central memory, regulatory and stem cell-like memory cells. This clone was seen a few times. Its antigen is unidentified. The CDR3 runs 12 residues. V was shortened by 3 bases and J by 6 bases, with 9 bases between the two germline ends. Germline CDR1 and CDR2: MDHEN and SYDVKM.

The V and J genes are TRBV28 and TRBJ2-7; D assignment may be TRBD1 or TRBD2 (5 bases each). The origin of this receptor is a man under 40 with type 1 diabetes. Sequenced: naive CD4+ T cells from blood. The CDR3 region has the DNA TGTGCCAGCAGTTTGTCGGGGCTCGAGCAGTACTTC. Translating it yields CASSLSGLEQYF.